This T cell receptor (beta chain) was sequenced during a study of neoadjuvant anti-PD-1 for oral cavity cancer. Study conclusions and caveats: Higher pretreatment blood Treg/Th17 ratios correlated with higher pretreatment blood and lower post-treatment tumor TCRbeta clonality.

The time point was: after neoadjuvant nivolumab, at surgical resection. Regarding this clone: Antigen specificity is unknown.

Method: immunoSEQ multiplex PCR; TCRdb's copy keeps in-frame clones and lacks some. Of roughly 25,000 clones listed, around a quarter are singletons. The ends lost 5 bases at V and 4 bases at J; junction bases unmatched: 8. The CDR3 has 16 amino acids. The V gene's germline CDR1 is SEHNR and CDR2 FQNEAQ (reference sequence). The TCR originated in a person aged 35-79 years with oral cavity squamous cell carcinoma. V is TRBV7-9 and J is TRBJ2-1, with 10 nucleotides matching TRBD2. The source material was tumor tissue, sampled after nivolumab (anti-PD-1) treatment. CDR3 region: CASSAPTSGPYNEQFF. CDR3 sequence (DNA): TGTGCCAGCAGCGCCCCGACTAGCGGGCCGTACAATGAGCAGTTCTTC.